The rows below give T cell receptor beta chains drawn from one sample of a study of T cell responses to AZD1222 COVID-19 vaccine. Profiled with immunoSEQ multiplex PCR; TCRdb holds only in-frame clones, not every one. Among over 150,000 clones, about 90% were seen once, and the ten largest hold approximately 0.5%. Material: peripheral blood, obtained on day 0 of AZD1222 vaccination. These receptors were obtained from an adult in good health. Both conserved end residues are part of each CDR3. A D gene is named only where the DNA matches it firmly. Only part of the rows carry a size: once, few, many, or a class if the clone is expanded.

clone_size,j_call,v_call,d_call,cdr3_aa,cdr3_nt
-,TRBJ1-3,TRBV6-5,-,CASMGASGNTIYF,TGTGCCAGCATGGGAGCTTCCGGAAACACCATATATTTT
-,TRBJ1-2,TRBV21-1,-,CASSKGTRKSYSITTFSF,TGTGCCAGCAGCAAAGGAACGAGGAAATCCTACTCGATAACCACTTTCTCTTTC
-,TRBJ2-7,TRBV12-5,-,CASGLGWEHSYEQYF,TGTGCTAGTGGTTTGGGGTGGGAGCACTCCTACGAGCAGTACTTC
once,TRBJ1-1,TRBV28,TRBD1,CASSTEQGIGTEAFF,TGTGCCAGCAGTACTGAACAGGGGATCGGGACTGAAGCTTTCTTT
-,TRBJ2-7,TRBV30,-,CAWEVGSSYEQYF,TGTGCCTGGGAGGTAGGGAGCTCCTACGAGCAGTACTTC
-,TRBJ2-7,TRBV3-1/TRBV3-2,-,CASSQPPRAEPYEQYF,TGTGCCAGCAGCCAGCCCCCCCGGGCAGAGCCCTACGAGCAGTACTTC
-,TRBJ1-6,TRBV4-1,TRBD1,CASSPPGQKFSLHF,TGCGCCAGCAGCCCTCCGGGACAGAAGTTTTCCCTCCACTTT
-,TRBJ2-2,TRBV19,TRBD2,CASSMTSQNTGELFF,TGTGCCAGTAGTATGACTAGCCAGAACACCGGGGAGCTGTTTTTT
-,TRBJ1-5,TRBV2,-,CASSEVRYSNQPQHF,TGTGCCAGCAGTGAAGTGCGTTATAGCAATCAGCCCCAGCATTTT
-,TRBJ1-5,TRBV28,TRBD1,CASSPGTGFNQPQHF,TGTGCCAGCAGCCCCGGGACAGGGTTCAATCAGCCCCAGCATTTT